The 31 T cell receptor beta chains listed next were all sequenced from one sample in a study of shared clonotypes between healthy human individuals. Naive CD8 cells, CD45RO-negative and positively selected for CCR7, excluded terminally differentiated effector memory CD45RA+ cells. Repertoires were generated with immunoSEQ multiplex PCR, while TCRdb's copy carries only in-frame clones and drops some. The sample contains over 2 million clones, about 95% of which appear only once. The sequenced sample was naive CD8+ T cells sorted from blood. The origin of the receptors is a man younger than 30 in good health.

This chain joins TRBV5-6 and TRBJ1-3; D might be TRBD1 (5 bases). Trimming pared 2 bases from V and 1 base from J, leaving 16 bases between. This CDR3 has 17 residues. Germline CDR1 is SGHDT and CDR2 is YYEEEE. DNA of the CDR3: TGTGCCAGCAGCTTTAGTATGGGGGAAGTGTCTGGAAACACCATATATTTT. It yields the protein CASSFSMGEVSGNTIYF.

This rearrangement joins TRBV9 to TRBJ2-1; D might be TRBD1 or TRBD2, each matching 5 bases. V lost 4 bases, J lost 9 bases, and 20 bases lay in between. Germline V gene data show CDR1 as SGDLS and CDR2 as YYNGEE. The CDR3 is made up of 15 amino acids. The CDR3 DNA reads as TGTGCCAGCAGCTCAAGTGGGGGAACGAAGGTTGAGCAGTTCTTC. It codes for CASSSSGGTKVEQFF.

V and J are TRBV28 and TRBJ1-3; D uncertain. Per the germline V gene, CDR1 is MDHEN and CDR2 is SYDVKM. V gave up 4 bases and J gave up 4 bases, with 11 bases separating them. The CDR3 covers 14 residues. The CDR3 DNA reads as TGTGCCAGCAGTTCTCGGTGGGCGGGAAACACCATATATTTT. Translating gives CASSSRWAGNTIYF.

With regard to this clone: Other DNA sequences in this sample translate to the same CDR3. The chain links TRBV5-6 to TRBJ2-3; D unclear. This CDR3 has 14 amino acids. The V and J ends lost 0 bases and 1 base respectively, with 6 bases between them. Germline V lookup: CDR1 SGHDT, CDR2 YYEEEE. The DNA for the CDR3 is TGTGCCAGCAGCTTGGGTGGGGGCACAGATACGCAGTATTTT. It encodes CASSLGGGTDTQYF.

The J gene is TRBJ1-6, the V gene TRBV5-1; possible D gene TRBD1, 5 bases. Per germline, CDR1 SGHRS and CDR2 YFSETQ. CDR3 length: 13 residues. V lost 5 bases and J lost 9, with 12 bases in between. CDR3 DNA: TGCGCCAGCAGGGACACCAGTTCTTCACCCCTCCACTTT. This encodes CASRDTSSSPLHF.

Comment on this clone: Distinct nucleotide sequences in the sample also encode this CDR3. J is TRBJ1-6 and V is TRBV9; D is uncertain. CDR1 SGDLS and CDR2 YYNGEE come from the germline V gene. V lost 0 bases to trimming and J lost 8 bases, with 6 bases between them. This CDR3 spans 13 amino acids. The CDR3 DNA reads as TGTGCCAGCAGCGTAGCCGGGGATTCACCCCTCCACTTT. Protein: CASSVAGDSPLHF.

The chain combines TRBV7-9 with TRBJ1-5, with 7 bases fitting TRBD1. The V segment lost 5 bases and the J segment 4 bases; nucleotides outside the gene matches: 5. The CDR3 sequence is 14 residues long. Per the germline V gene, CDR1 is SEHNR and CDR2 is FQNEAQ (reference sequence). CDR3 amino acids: CASSPRDRNQPQHF. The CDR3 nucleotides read TGTGCCAGCAGCCCCCGGGACAGAAATCAGCCCCAGCATTTT.

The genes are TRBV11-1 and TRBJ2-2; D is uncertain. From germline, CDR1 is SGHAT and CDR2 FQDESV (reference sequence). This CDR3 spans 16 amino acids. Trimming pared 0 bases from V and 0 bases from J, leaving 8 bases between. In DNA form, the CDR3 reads TGTGCCAGCAGCTTAGCGCCCAGGCCGAACACCGGGGAGCTGTTTTTT. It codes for CASSLAPRPNTGELFF.

The CDR3 here is CASHRDILIYGYTF. The CDR3 nucleotides are TGTGCCAGCCACAGGGATATCCTAATCTATGGCTACACCTTC. The chain carries TRBV2 and TRBJ1-2; D is possibly TRBD1 (6 bases). Trimming pared 8 bases from V and 4 bases from J, leaving 17 bases between. The CDR3 is made up of 14 amino acids. From germline, CDR1 is SNHLY and CDR2 FYNNEI. Combining the CDR3 with reference TRBV2 and TRBJ1-2 gives the whole variable domain EPEVTQTPSHQVTQMGQEVILRCVPISNHLYFYWYRQILGQKVEFLVSFYNNEISEKSEIFDDQFSVERPDGSNFTLKIRSTKLEDSAMYFCASHRDILIYGYTFGSGTRLTVV.

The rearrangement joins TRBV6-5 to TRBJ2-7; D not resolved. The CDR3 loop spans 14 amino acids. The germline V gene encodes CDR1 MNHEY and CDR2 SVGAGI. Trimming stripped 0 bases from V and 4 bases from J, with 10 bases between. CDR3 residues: CASSYSLDTYEQYF. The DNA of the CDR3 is TGTGCCAGCAGTTACTCGCTTGACACATACGAGCAGTACTTC.

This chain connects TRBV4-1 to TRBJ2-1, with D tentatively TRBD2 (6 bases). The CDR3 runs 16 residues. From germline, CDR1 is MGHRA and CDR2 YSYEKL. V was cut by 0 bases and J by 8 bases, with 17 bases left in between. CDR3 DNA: TGCGCCAGCAGCCAAGAATGGGGACTCTTACTCGATGAGCAGTTCTTC. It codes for CASSQEWGLLLDEQFF.

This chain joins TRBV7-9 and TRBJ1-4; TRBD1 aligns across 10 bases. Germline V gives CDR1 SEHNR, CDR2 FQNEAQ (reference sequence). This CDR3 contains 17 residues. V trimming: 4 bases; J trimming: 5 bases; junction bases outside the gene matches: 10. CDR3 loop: CASSSLTGQGENEKLFF. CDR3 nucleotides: TGTGCCAGCAGCTCCTTAACCGGACAGGGGGAGAATGAAAAACTGTTTTTT. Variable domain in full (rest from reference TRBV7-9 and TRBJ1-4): DTGVSQNPRHKITKRGQNVTFRCDPISEHNRLYWYRQTLGQGPEFLTYFQNEAQLEKSRLLSDRFSAERPKGSFSTLEIQRTEQGDSAMYLCASSSLTGQGENEKLFFGSGTQLSVL.

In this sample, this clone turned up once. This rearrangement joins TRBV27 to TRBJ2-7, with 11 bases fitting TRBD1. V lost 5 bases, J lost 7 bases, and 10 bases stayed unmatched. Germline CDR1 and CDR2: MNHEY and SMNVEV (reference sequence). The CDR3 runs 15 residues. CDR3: CASSPRSRDRGEQYF. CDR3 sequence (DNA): TGTGCCAGCAGTCCTCGGTCCCGGGACAGGGGGGAGCAGTACTTC.

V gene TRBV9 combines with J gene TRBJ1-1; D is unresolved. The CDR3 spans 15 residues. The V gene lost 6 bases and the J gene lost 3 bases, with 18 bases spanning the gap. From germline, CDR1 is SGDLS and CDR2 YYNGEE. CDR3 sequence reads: CASTDLTRRDTEAFF. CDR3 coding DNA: TGTGCCAGCACAGACCTTACAAGGCGGGACACTGAAGCTTTCTTT. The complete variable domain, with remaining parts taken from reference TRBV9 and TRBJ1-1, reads DSGVTQTPKHLITATGQRVTLRCSPRSGDLSVYWYQQSLDQGLQFLIQYYNGEERAKGNILERFSAQQFPDLHSELNLSSLELGDSALYFCASTDLTRRDTEAFFGQGTRLTVV.

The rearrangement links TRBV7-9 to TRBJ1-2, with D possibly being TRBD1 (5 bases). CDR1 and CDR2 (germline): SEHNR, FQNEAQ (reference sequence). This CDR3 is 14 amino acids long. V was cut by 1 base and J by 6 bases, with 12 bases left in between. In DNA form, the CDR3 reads TGTGCCAGCAGCTTAGTAACGACAGAACATGGCTACACCTTC. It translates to CASSLVTTEHGYTF.

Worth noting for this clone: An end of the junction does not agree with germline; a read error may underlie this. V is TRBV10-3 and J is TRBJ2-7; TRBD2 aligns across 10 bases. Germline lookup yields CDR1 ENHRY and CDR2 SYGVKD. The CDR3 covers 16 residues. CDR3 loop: CAISDPPGLASSEQYF. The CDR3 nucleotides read TGTGCCATCAGTGACCCACCGGGACTAGCGTCCTCCGAGCAGTACTTC.

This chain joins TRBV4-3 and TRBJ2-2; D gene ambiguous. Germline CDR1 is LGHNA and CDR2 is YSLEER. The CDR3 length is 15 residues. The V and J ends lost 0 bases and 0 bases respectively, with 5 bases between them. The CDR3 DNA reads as TGCGCCAGCAGCCAAGAACGGACGAACACCGGGGAGCTGTTTTTT. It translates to CASSQERTNTGELFF.

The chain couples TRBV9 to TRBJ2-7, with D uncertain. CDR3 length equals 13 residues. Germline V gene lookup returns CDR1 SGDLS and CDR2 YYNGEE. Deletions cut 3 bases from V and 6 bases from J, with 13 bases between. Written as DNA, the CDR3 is TGTGCCAGCAGCGGGGCCAACCCTAGCGAGCAGTACTTC. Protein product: CASSGANPSEQYF.

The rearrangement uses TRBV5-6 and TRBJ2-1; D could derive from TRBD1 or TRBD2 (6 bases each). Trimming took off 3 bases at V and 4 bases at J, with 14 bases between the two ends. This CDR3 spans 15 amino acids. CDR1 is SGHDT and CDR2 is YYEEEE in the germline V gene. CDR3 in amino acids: CASSWGAVGYNEQFF. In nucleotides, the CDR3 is TGTGCCAGCAGCTGGGGGGCGGTAGGGTACAATGAGCAGTTCTTC.

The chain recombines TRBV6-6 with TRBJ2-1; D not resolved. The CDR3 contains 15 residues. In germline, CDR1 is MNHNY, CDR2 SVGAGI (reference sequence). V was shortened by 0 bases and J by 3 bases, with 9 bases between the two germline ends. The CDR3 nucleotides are TGTGCCAGCAGTTACTCAGACCGAATCTACAATGAGCAGTTCTTC. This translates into CASSYSDRIYNEQFF.

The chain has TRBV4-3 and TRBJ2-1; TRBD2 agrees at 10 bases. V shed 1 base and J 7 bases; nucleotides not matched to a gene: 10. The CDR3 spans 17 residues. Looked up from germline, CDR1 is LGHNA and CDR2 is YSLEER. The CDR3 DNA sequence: TGCGCCAGCAGCCAAGGCGCAGCGGGAGGGTGGGGAAATGAGCAGTTCTTC. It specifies CASSQGAAGGWGNEQFF.

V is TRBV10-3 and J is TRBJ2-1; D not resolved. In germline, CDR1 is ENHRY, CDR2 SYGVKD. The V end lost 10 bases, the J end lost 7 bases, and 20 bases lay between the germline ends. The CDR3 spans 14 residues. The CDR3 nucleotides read TGTGCCAGCCGGCCGGGCGGAGTGGGGAATGAGCAGTTCTTC. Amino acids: CASRPGGVGNEQFF.

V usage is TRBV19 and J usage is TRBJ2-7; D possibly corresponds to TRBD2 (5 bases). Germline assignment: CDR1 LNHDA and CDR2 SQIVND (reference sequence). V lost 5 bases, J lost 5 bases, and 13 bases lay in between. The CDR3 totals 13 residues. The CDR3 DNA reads TGTGCCAGTAGTCAGGCCGGGGTTGACGAGCAGTACTTC. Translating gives CASSQAGVDEQYF.

CDR3: CASSEAVTYEQYF. The CDR3 bases are TGCGCCAGCAGTGAAGCAGTTACCTACGAGCAGTACTTC. The chain has TRBV10-1 and TRBJ2-7; D ambiguous. This CDR3 has 13 amino acids. V lost 3 bases, J lost 2 bases, and 8 bases lay in between. CDR1 is WNHNN and CDR2 is SYGVQD in the germline V gene (reference sequence).

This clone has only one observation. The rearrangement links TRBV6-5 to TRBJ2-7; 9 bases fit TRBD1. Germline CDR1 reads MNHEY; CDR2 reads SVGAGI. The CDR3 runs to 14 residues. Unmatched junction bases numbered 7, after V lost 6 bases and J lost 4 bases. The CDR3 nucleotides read TGTGCCAGCAGACCACCGGGACAGGGTTACGAGCAGTACTTC. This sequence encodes CASRPPGQGYEQYF.

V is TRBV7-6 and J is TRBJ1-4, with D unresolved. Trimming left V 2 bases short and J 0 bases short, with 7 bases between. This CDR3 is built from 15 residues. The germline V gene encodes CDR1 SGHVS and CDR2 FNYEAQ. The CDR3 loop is CASSLSPSTNEKLFF. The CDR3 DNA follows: TGTGCCAGCAGCTTATCCCCTTCAACTAATGAAAAACTGTTTTTT. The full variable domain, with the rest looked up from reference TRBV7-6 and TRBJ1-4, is GAGVSQSPRYKVTKRGQDVALRCDPISGHVSLYWYRQALGQGPEFLTYFNYEAQQDKSGLPNDRFSAERPEGSISTLTIQRTEQRDSAMYRCASSLSPSTNEKLFFGSGTQLSVL.

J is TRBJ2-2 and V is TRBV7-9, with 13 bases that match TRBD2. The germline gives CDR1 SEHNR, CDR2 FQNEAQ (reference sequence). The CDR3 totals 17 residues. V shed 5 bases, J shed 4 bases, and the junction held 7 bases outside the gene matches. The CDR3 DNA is TGTGCCAGCAGCCGCGGACTAGCGGGAGCCGGCACCGGGGAGCTGTTTTTT. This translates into CASSRGLAGAGTGELFF.

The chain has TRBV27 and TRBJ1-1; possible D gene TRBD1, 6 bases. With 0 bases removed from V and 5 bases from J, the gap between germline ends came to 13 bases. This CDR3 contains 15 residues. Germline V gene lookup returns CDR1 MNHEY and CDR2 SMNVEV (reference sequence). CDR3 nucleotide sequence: TGTGCCAGCAGTTTATCGTTAGAGGGGGAAACTGAAGCTTTCTTT. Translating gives CASSLSLEGETEAFF.

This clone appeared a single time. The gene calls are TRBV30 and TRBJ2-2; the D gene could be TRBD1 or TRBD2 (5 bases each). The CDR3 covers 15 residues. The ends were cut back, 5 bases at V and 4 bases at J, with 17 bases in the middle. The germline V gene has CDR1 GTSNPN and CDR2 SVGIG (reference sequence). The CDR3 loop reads CAWLRDAVVTGELFF. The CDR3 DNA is TGTGCCTGGCTCCGGGACGCGGTTGTCACCGGGGAGCTGTTTTTT.

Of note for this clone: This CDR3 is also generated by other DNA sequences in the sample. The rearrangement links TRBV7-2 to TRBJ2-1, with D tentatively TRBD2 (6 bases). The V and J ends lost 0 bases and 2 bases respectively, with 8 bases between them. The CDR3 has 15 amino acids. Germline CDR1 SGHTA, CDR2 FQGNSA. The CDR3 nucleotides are TGTGCCAGCAGCTTAGCCGGAGGGGCCTACAATGAGCAGTTCTTC. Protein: CASSLAGGAYNEQFF.

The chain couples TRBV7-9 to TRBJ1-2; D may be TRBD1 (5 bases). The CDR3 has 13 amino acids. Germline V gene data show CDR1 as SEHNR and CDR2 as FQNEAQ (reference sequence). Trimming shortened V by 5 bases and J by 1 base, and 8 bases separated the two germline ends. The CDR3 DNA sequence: TGTGCCAGCAGCCCAGGGAATAACTATGGCTACACCTTC. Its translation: CASSPGNNYGYTF. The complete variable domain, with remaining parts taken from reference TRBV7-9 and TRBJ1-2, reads DTGVSQNPRHKITKRGQNVTFRCDPISEHNRLYWYRQTLGQGPEFLTYFQNEAQLEKSRLLSDRFSAERPKGSFSTLEIQRTEQGDSAMYLCASSPGNNYGYTFGSGTRLTVV.